This TCR beta chain was recorded in a study of blood T cell repertoires in COVID-19. The wider study: T cells, B-cell-depleted T cells, or PBMCs provided the cDNA or gDNA that served as material.

V lost 0 bases and J lost 1, with 14 bases in between. CDR3 length equals 17 residues. The germline V gene has CDR1 MGHRA and CDR2 YSYEKL. This table comes from immunoSEQ multiplex PCR, and its TCRdb copy is limited to in-frame clones, with some not included. The sample consists of roughly 230,000 clones, around 82% of them appearing once. The V call is TRBV4-1, the J call TRBJ2-3, with D possibly being TRBD2 (6 bases). The receptor comes from a man aged 35 to 55 with active or convalescent COVID-19. The sequenced sample was peripheral blood. The CDR3 loop is CASSQDRGRYRTDTQYF. The CDR3 nucleotides are TGCGCCAGCAGCCAAGATAGAGGGAGGTATCGCACAGATACGCAGTATTTT.